This T cell receptor (beta chain) emerged from a study of cytomegalovirus exposure and HLA in healthy donors. Study-wide findings and caveats: Rare sequences made up most TCRs, while some public TCRs were found in many donors. Three of the chains that were CMV-associated were confirmed in vitro to be specific for CMV antigens.

As concerns this clone: Antigen unknown.

The V gene's germline CDR1 is GTSNPN and CDR2 SVGIG (reference sequence). V lost 3 bases and J 0 bases, leaving 18 bases between the germline ends. The length of the CDR3 is 16 residues. Measured with immunoSEQ multiplex PCR; TCRdb has only the in-frame clones, and not every one. The sample has 250,000 to 300,000 clones, around 86% seen once; the top ten hold less than 1.2%. The TCR comes from a woman in her late teens or twenties in good health and CMV-seronegative. The sequencing sample was made of PBMCs. V is TRBV30 and J is TRBJ2-7, with a tentative D call TRBD2 (7 bases). The CDR3, as DNA: TGTGCCTGGAGGGAATGGGGGGGGCCCAGCTCCTACGAGCAGTACTTC. Translated: CAWREWGGPSSYEQYF.